Following are 10 T cell receptor beta chains from one sample sequenced in a study of Graves' ophthalmopathy and Graves' hyperthyroidism. As the template, RNA transcripts were used to amplify TCR beta CDR3 regions. HTBI-primed RT-PCR formed the first round, and a multiplex PCR formed the second. TCRdb re-called the multiplex PCR reads with MiXCR, one entry per CDR3 protein. The sample lists a few hundred thousand distinct CDR3 sequences; about a sixth were seen once. Material: peripheral blood. These receptors all stem from an adult woman with stable Graves' hyperthyroidism.

This clonotype occurred many times. The chain links TRBV5-1 to TRBJ1-1, with D perhaps matching TRBD1 (5 bases). Germline values: CDR1 SGHRS, CDR2 YFSETQ. V lost 4 bases and J 1 base, leaving 8 bases between the germline ends. CDR3 length equals 13 residues. The CDR3 loop is CASSTGGNTEAFF. DNA of the CDR3: TGCGCCAGCAGCACAGGAGGGAACACTGAAGCTTTCTTT.

In its sample, this clonotype was seen a few times. V is TRBV3-1 and J is TRBJ2-2; perhaps TRBD1 as D (5 bases). Trimming shortened V by 4 bases and J by 2 bases, and 11 bases separated the two germline ends. The V gene's germline CDR1 is LGHDT and CDR2 YNNKEL (reference sequence). The CDR3 extends over 15 amino acids. This CDR3 reads CASSRTPPNTGELFF. Written as DNA, the CDR3 is TGTGCCAGCAGCCGGACACCCCCAAACACCGGGGAGCTGTTTTTT.

In its sample, this clonotype was seen many times. The V gene is TRBV6-2 or TRBV6-3, the J gene TRBJ2-2; perhaps TRBD1 as D (6 bases). CDR1 MNHEY and CDR2 SVGEGT come from the germline V gene. V was cut by 2 bases and J by 5 bases, with 12 bases left in between. The CDR3 consists of 15 residues. CDR3 DNA: TGTGCCAGCAGTTACCTGGTCAGGGGAACCGGGGAGCTGTTTTTT. The encoded protein is CASSYLVRGTGELFF.

This clonotype was counted only a few times. CDR3 region: CASSYREGQQETQYF. CDR3 sequence (DNA): TGTGCCAGCAGTTATCGCGAGGGACAGCAAGAGACCCAGTACTTC. This chain links TRBV7-2 with TRBJ2-5; 7 bases line up with TRBD1. J gave up 2 bases and V 6 bases, and 9 bases lay outside the gene matches. The V gene's germline CDR1 is SGHTA and CDR2 FQGNSA. The CDR3 extends over 15 amino acids.

The chain links TRBV3-1 to TRBJ2-7, with 12 positions matching TRBD2. The ends lost 0 bases at V and 2 bases at J; junction bases unmatched: 5. CDR3 size: 17 residues. Germline V gene data show CDR1 as LGHDT and CDR2 as YNNKEL (reference sequence). Here the CDR3 DNA reads TGTGCCAGCAGCCAAGATCCGACTAGCGGGAGTCCCTACGAGCAGTACTTC. Translation: CASSQDPTSGSPYEQYF.

In its sample, this clonotype was seen many times. This chain joins TRBV12-3 or TRBV12-4 and TRBJ1-5; 9 bases agree with TRBD1. The ends lost 6 bases at V and 0 bases at J; junction bases unmatched: 12. The CDR3 is made up of 18 amino acids. The CDR3 DNA sequence: TGTGCCAGCAGGATAGACAGGGGGGCCTTGGGTAGCAATCAGCCCCAGCATTTT. It yields the protein CASRIDRGALGSNQPQHF.

This clonotype turned up a few times. One end of the junction is discordant with germline, which a read error may explain. The chain has TRBV12-3 or TRBV12-4 and TRBJ2-4; 7 bases match TRBD2. This CDR3 region has 15 residues. CDR3 in DNA: TGTGCCAGCAGGATAGCGGGTCTAGCCAAAAACATTAAGTACTTC. Translating gives CASRIAGLAKNIKYF.

There are many counts of this clonotype. V usage is TRBV11-2 and J usage is TRBJ2-5, with TRBD2 matching over 12 bases. Looked up from germline, CDR1 is SGHAT and CDR2 is FQNNGV. The ends lost 5 bases at V and 5 bases at J; junction bases unmatched: 15. The CDR3 is 18 residues long. As DNA, the CDR3 is TGTGCCAGCAGCCCCCATTCCCTAGCGGGAGGGCCTTTGGAGACCCAGTACTTC. Translated, it gives CASSPHSLAGGPLETQYF.

The chain carries TRBV4-1 and TRBJ2-2; tentative D call: TRBD2 (5 bases). The CDR3 covers 15 residues. Germline CDR1 reads MGHRA; CDR2 reads YSYEKL. Trimming took off 4 bases at V and 11 bases at J, with 20 bases between the two ends. In DNA, the CDR3 is TGCGCCAGCAGCCCCACGGTCCAGAGGGCGGTCGAGCTGTTTTTT. Protein sequence: CASSPTVQRAVELFF.

The gene calls are TRBV6-1 and TRBJ2-5; D remains unclear. Germline CDR1 is MNHNS and CDR2 is SASEGT. There are 14 residues in the CDR3. V shed 5 bases and J shed 1 base, with 11 bases lying between them. CDR3 in amino acids: CASSPQRIQETQYF. DNA for the CDR3: TGTGCCAGCAGTCCTCAGAGAATCCAAGAGACCCAGTACTTC.